This T cell receptor beta chain emerged from a study of blood T cell repertoires in COVID-19. Looking at the study overall: PBMCs, B-cell-depleted T cells, or T cells were the source of the cDNA or gDNA that made up the material.

The CDR3 is 17 residues long. Trimming at V came to 4 bases and at J to 0 bases, leaving 10 bases not matched to a gene. In germline, CDR1 is SGHAT, CDR2 FQNNGV. In the source study's methods: Counts of nucleated cells, estimated from reference gene primer amplification, were obtained. Profiled with immunoSEQ multiplex PCR; TCRdb holds only in-frame clones, not every one. V, J and clone size are taken as reported in that table, and D and trimming were inferred from the DNA itself. The sample has over 60,000 clones, around nine tenths seen once. The chain uses TRBV11-2 and TRBJ1-1, with 8 bases lining up with TRBD1. Sequencing was carried out using peripheral blood. The clonotype comes from a woman in her fifties or sixties with acute or convalescent COVID-19. DNA of the CDR3: TGTGCCAGCAGCTCAATATTCAGGGGGCGGATGAACACTGAAGCTTTCTTT. It yields the protein CASSSIFRGRMNTEAFF.